The 26 T cell receptor beta chains given below trace back to one sample, sequenced in a study of cytomegalovirus exposure and HLA in healthy donors. The primer mix had 60 Vbeta and 13 Jbeta primers. Some clones are missing from TCRdb's copy, which holds only in-frame ones; the method was immunoSEQ multiplex PCR. The data hold approximately 160,000 clones, with around four fifths observed a single time. Source material: PBMCs. The receptors here all came from a male donor in good health and CMV-seropositive.

The V gene is TRBV30, the J gene TRBJ1-6, with D possibly being TRBD1 (5 bases). The CDR3 contains 14 residues. V was shortened by 0 bases and J by 7 bases, with 10 bases between the two germline ends. The germline gives CDR1 GTSNPN, CDR2 SVGIG (reference sequence). CDR3 DNA: TGTGCCTGGAGTGTGGGGCCGCGCAATTCACCCCTCCACTTT. It translates to CAWSVGPRNSPLHF.

The chain is built from TRBV4-1 and TRBJ2-6, with TRBD1 as a possible D gene (5 bases). The CDR3 is made up of 16 amino acids. V was trimmed by 6 bases and J by 0 bases, leaving 12 bases between them. In germline, CDR1 is MGHRA, CDR2 YSYEKL. The CDR3 region is CASRGDSPSGANVLTF. The CDR3, as DNA: TGCGCCAGCAGAGGTGACAGTCCCTCTGGGGCCAACGTCCTGACTTTC.

Remarks on this clone: At one boundary the junction diverges from the germline segment, which might be a read error. The chain uses TRBV7-7 and TRBJ2-2; 11 bases match TRBD2. The CDR3 totals 18 residues. Germline CDR1 SSHAT, CDR2 FNYEAQ (reference sequence). CDR3 region: CASSLEASGGPNTGELFF. The CDR3 coding sequence is TGTGCTAGCAGCTTAGAGGCTAGCGGGGGGCCGAACACCGGGGAGCTGTTTTTT.

The CDR3 region is CASSQPRQGGDYGYTF. CDR3 bases: TGCGCCAGCAGCCAACCCCGACAGGGAGGCGACTATGGCTACACCTTC. The rearrangement uses TRBV4-1 and TRBJ1-2, with 7 bases identical to TRBD1. The J segment lost 3 bases and the V segment lost 2 bases, leaving 9 bases of the junction unmatched. The germline V gene encodes CDR1 MGHRA and CDR2 YSYEKL. The CDR3 has 16 amino acids.

This chain joins TRBV27 and TRBJ1-2, with TRBD1 identical over 8 bases. Germline lookup yields CDR1 MNHEY and CDR2 SMNVEV (reference sequence). The CDR3 has 11 amino acids. The V gene end was trimmed by 10 bases and the J gene end by 5 bases; junction bases not matched to a gene: 3. The CDR3 region is CATRTGYGYTF. The DNA for the CDR3 is TGTGCCACCAGGACAGGGTATGGCTACACCTTC.

V and J are TRBV7-6 and TRBJ1-3, with D unresolved. Trimming left V 0 bases short and J 0 bases short, with 9 bases between. CDR1 is SGHVS and CDR2 is FNYEAQ in the germline V gene. This CDR3 spans 16 amino acids. CDR3 residues: CASSLATAASGNTIYF. For the CDR3, the DNA is TGTGCCAGCAGCTTAGCCACAGCTGCCTCTGGAAACACCATATATTTT.

This chain uses TRBV29-1 with TRBJ2-3; TRBD1 agrees at 9 bases. The germline CDR1 and CDR2 sequences are SQVTM and ANQGSEA. The CDR3 extends over 11 amino acids. V shed 7 bases, J shed 8 bases, and the junction held 4 bases outside the gene matches. The CDR3 region has the DNA TGCAGCGCCGGGACAGGGTTTACGCAGTATTTT. It translates to CSAGTGFTQYF.

This chain connects TRBV7-8 to TRBJ1-1, with D possibly matching TRBD1 (5 bases). CDR1 and CDR2 from the germline V gene are SGHVS and FQNEAQ. This CDR3 region has 16 residues. Trimming took 2 bases from V and 0 from J, leaving 13 bases between them. CDR3: CASSLWGGRMNTEAFF. CDR3 bases: TGTGCCAGCAGCTTATGGGGGGGGAGGATGAACACTGAAGCTTTCTTT.

This clone was observed a few times. The V and J genes are TRBV6-1 and TRBJ1-4, with D possibly TRBD1 on 6 matching bases. Deletions cut 7 bases from V and 4 bases from J, with 10 bases between. The CDR3 length is 13 residues. CDR1 MNHNS and CDR2 SASEGT come from the germline V gene. CDR3 loop: CASNRQVNEKLFF. The CDR3 DNA reads TGTGCCAGCAATCGACAGGTTAATGAAAAACTGTTTTTT.

CDR3 residues: CASSLGTGVGYTF. The CDR3, as DNA: TGTGCCAGCAGCCTCGGGACAGGGGTAGGCTACACCTTC. The V and J genes are TRBV7-9 and TRBJ1-2; 10 bases are shared with TRBD1. V lost 5 bases, J lost 8 bases, and 5 bases stayed unmatched. Germline V gene lookup returns CDR1 SEHNR and CDR2 FQNEAQ (reference sequence). This CDR3 is built from 13 residues.

V gene TRBV7-8 combines with J gene TRBJ1-3, with 9 nucleotides matching TRBD1. The CDR3 is made up of 17 amino acids. J was trimmed by 4 bases and V by 5 bases; bases with no gene match: 12. Germline CDR1 and CDR2: SGHVS and FQNEAQ. The CDR3 nucleotides are TGTGCCAGCAGCACTAGCGCTGGGACAGGGACAGGAAACACCATATATTTT. It translates to CASSTSAGTGTGNTIYF. The variable domain in full, completed from reference TRBV7-8 and TRBJ1-3, reads GAGVSQSPRYKVAKRGQDVALRCDPISGHVSLFWYQQALGQGPEFLTYFQNEAQLDKSGLPSDRFFAERPEGSVSTLKIQRTQQEDSAVYLCASSTSAGTGTGNTIYFGEGSWLTVV.

The V call is TRBV19, the J call TRBJ1-1, with 7 bases fitting TRBD1. This CDR3 contains 14 residues. Germline CDR1 LNHDA, CDR2 SQIVND (reference sequence). V lost 4 bases to trimming and J lost 6 bases; unmatched junction nucleotides: 8. The CDR3 nucleotides read TGTGCCAGTAGTACCAGACAGGGTTTCGCTGAAGCTTTCTTT. Its protein product is CASSTRQGFAEAFF. Combining the CDR3 with reference TRBV19 and TRBJ1-1 gives the whole variable domain DGGITQSPKYLFRKEGQNVTLSCEQNLNHDAMYWYRQDPGQGLRLIYYSQIVNDFQKGDIAEGYSVSREKKESFPLTVTSAQKNPTAFYLCASSTRQGFAEAFFGQGTRLTVV.

The chain joins TRBV2 to TRBJ2-7, with a weak D call TRBD1 (6 bases). This CDR3 is 13 amino acids long. Germline lookup yields CDR1 SNHLY and CDR2 FYNNEI. Deletions cut 8 bases from V and 0 bases from J, with 11 bases between. The CDR3 is CASVPGDSYEQYF. CDR3 in DNA: TGTGCCAGCGTCCCAGGGGACTCCTACGAGCAGTACTTC.

The CDR3 sequence is CASSRAGQGSNEQFF. CDR3 in DNA: TGTGCCAGTAGTCGTGCGGGACAGGGGTCAAATGAGCAGTTCTTC. This chain connects TRBV19 to TRBJ2-1; the match to TRBD1 covers 10 bases. CDR3 size: 15 residues. The germline V gene encodes CDR1 LNHDA and CDR2 SQIVND (reference sequence). The V segment lost 5 bases and the J segment 7 bases; nucleotides outside the gene matches: 8.

Only a few counts were recorded for this clone. The chain employs TRBV6-5 and TRBJ1-1, with 10 nucleotides matching TRBD1. The CDR3 extends over 14 amino acids. V shed 5 bases, J shed 10 bases, and the junction held 10 bases outside the gene matches. Germline V gene sequence: CDR1 MNHEY, CDR2 SVGAGI. CDR3 coding DNA: TGTGCCAGCAGTCGACAGGGGGCGTTTTCGGGAGCTTTCTTT. Its translation is CASSRQGAFSGAFF.

The chain links TRBV9 to TRBJ2-1, with D perhaps matching TRBD1 (5 bases). The CDR3 contains 14 residues. With 2 bases removed from V and 14 bases from J, the gap between germline ends came to 20 bases. Germline V gene sequence: CDR1 SGDLS, CDR2 YYNGEE. For the CDR3, the DNA is TGTGCCAGCAGCGTGGCTCCCGAAAGGGGCCGGAAGTTCTTC. Translation: CASSVAPERGRKFF.

The chain uses TRBV6-6 and TRBJ2-7; possibly TRBD2 for D (5 bases). The CDR3 has 12 amino acids. Germline CDR1 reads MNHNY; CDR2 reads SVGAGI (reference sequence). With 6 bases removed from V and 2 bases from J, the gap between germline ends came to 8 bases. Here the CDR3 DNA reads TGTGCCAGCAGGTCTAGCCCCTACGAGCAGTACTTC. This sequence encodes CASRSSPYEQYF.

The chain links TRBV5-1 to TRBJ2-1, with a possible D match to TRBD1 (7 bases). Germline CDR1 and CDR2: SGHRS and YFSETQ. V shed 5 bases and J shed 7 bases, with 16 bases lying between them. The CDR3 loop spans 14 amino acids. The CDR3 is CASRRDSGGNEQFF. The CDR3 coding sequence is TGCGCCAGCAGGCGGGACAGTGGAGGTAATGAGCAGTTCTTC. The full variable domain, in which reference TRBV5-1 and TRBJ2-1 provide the parts outside the CDR3, is KAGVTQTPRYLIKTRGQQVTLSCSPISGHRSVSWYQQTPGQGLQFLFEYFSETQRNKGNFPGRFSGRQFSNSRSEMNVSTLELGDSALYLCASRRDSGGNEQFFGPGTRLTVL.

The rearrangement joins TRBV6-6 to TRBJ2-2, with a possible D match to TRBD2 (6 bases). CDR1 is MNHNY and CDR2 is SVGAGI in the germline V gene (reference sequence). V was trimmed by 5 bases and J by 1 base, leaving 11 bases between them. The CDR3 sequence is 15 residues long. The chain's CDR3 is CASSPTRGNTGELFF. The CDR3 DNA is TGTGCCAGCAGTCCGACTAGAGGGAACACCGGGGAGCTGTTTTTT.

V usage is TRBV4-1 and J usage is TRBJ2-7; 10 positions agree with TRBD1. The CDR3 contains 15 residues. Germline CDR1 and CDR2: MGHRA and YSYEKL. The V gene end was trimmed by 3 bases and the J gene end by 4 bases; junction bases not matched to a gene: 6. The CDR3 DNA follows: TGCGCCAGCAGCCAGTCAGGACAGGGGGGATACGAGCAGTACTTC. It translates to CASSQSGQGGYEQYF.

The V call is TRBV2, the J call TRBJ1-1; TRBD1 agrees at 8 bases. V shed 8 bases, J shed 2 bases, and the junction held 4 bases outside the gene matches. CDR3 length: 13 residues. Germline-derived CDR1 and CDR2 are SNHLY and FYNNEI. The CDR3 DNA reads as TGTGCCAGCGAAGGACAGGGAAACACTGAAGCTTTCTTT. Its translation: CASEGQGNTEAFF.

The CDR3 nucleotides are TGTGCCAGCAGGGGGGTGAGGGAGGGAGAAGCTTTCTTT. This sequence encodes CASRGVREGEAFF. The chain has TRBV2 and TRBJ1-1, with D perhaps TRBD1 (5 bases). The V end was cut by 6 bases, the J end by 8 bases, with 16 bases between. The CDR3 has 13 residues. Germline-derived CDR1 and CDR2 are SNHLY and FYNNEI.

Details on this clone: One base away lies a much larger clone, so this may be a sequencing read error. The V gene is TRBV6-5, the J gene TRBJ1-1, with 10 bases identical to TRBD1. There are 15 residues in the CDR3. V lost 0 bases and J lost 4; bases outside the gene matches: 2. Germline values: CDR1 MNHEY, CDR2 SVGAGI. The CDR3 region is CASSYSRTGGTEAFF. The CDR3 bases are TGTGCCAGCAGTTACTCGCGGACAGGGGGCACTGAAGCTTTCTTT.

This rearrangement joins TRBV6-1 to TRBJ1-5; TRBD1 might be the D (5 bases). The CDR3 totals 15 residues. Trimming stripped 7 bases from V and 0 bases from J, with 13 bases between. Germline CDR1 and CDR2: MNHNS and SASEGT. This CDR3 is CASIGGTHSNQPQHF. The CDR3 DNA is TGTGCCAGCATAGGAGGGACTCATAGCAATCAGCCCCAGCATTTT.

This clone has just a few counts. Here the CDR3 reads CASSLPTGGGDTEAFF. CDR3 nucleotide sequence: TGTGCCAGCAGCTTGCCCACAGGGGGCGGGGACACTGAAGCTTTCTTT. This chain links TRBV5-6 with TRBJ1-1, with 9 bases aligning to TRBD1. Germline CDR1 SGHDT, CDR2 YYEEEE. V trimming: 1 base; J trimming: 3 bases; junction bases outside the gene matches: 7. The CDR3 sequence is 16 residues long.

V is TRBV27 and J is TRBJ2-7; TRBD1 is a possible D gene (6 bases). The V gene's germline CDR1 is MNHEY and CDR2 SMNVEV (reference sequence). CDR3 length equals 14 residues. V was trimmed by 4 bases and J by 4 bases, leaving 14 bases between them. In DNA form, the CDR3 reads TGTGCCAGCAGTTGGAGGCTAGGGGGATACGAGCAGTACTTC. It specifies CASSWRLGGYEQYF.